This T cell receptor beta chain stems from a study of blood T cell repertoires in COVID-19. Profiling relied on immunoSEQ multiplex PCR, and the TCRdb table lists in-frame clones only, not all of them. The sample has hundreds of thousands of clones; approximately 85% are singletons. The length of the CDR3 is 16 residues. Trimming removed 6 bases from V and 0 bases from J, with 15 bases in between. Germline V gene data show CDR1 as MNHNY and CDR2 as SVGAGI (reference sequence). The chain uses TRBV6-6 and TRBJ2-1, with D possibly TRBD2 on 6 matching bases. Sequences were obtained from peripheral blood. The receptor was isolated from a middle-aged man with active or convalescent COVID-19. CDR3 sequence (DNA): TGTGCCAGCAGACCCGGGACTTACAGCTCCTACAATGAGCAGTTCTTC. Translation: CASRPGTYSSYNEQFF.